This is a list of T cell receptor beta chains from one sample in a study of T cell repertoires in aging, cancer and after chemotherapy. TCRdb reprocessed the multiplex PCR reads via MiXCR and lists one record per CDR3 protein. The data show some 2,500 distinct CDR3 sequences, approximately 25% seen once. Sequencing used blood. These receptors all stem from a human donor with a solid tumor. Each CDR3 is given with its conserved first and last residue. D genes are given only for firm matches. Part of the rows lack a size; the others show once, few, many or a class for expanded clones.

cdr3_length	v_call	clone_size	j_call	d_call	cdr3_aa	cdr3_nt
11	TRBV12-3/TRBV12-4	once	TRBJ1-1	-	CASRRHRKAFF	TGTGCCAGCAGACGACACAGGAAAGCTTTCTTT
12	TRBV19	large	TRBJ2-2	-	CASSNGLGELFF	TGTGCCAGTAGTAACGGTCTCGGGGAGCTGTTTTTT
14	TRBV5-3	-	TRBJ1-3	-	CASSQGADGNTIYF	TGTGCCAGCAGCCAAGGAGCAGACGGAAACACCATATATTTT
16	TRBV4-3	few	TRBJ2-6	-	CASSRQGVSGANVLTF	TGCGCCAGCAGCCGCCAAGGGGTCTCTGGGGCCAACGTCCTGACTTTC
13	TRBV20-1	-	TRBJ2-5	TRBD2	CSVLGRDQETQYF	TGCAGTGTTTTAGGGAGGGACCAAGAGACCCAGTACTTC
15	TRBV14	-	TRBJ2-7	-	CASSQVTGLWYEQYF	TGTGCCAGCAGCCAAGTTACGGGGTTGTGGTACGAGCAGTACTTC
17	TRBV19	medium-sized	TRBJ1-1	-	CASSIVPWDGPATEAFF	TGTGCCAGTAGTATAGTCCCCTGGGACGGGCCAGCGACCGAAGCTTTCTTT
16	TRBV24-1	-	TRBJ2-5	TRBD1	CATSEPTGGGKETQYF	TGTGCCACCAGTGAGCCGACAGGGGGCGGTAAAGAGACCCAGTACTTC
19	TRBV6-2/TRBV6-3	few	TRBJ2-7	-	CASSYSKAYAVLIAYEQYF	TGTGCCAGCAGTTACTCGAAAGCTTACGCGGTACTTATAGCCTACGAGCAGTACTTC
13	TRBV6-5	large	TRBJ1-2	-	CASSELGSYGYTF	TGTGCCAGCAGTGAATTGGGGAGCTATGGCTACACCTTC
14	TRBV7-3	-	TRBJ2-1	-	CASSYDSSYNEQFF	TGTGCCAGCAGCTATGATAGCTCCTACAATGAGCAGTTCTTC
14	TRBV20-1	-	TRBJ1-4	-	CSARHRATNEKLFF	TGCAGTGCTAGACACAGGGCAACTAATGAAAAACTGTTTTTT
14	TRBV7-2	-	TRBJ1-4	-	CASSFDPTNEKLFF	TGTGCCAGCAGCTTTGACCCAACTAATGAAAAACTGTTTTTT
13	TRBV19	medium-sized	TRBJ1-4	-	CASSWAEGEKLFF	TGTGCCAGTAGTTGGGCGGAGGGTGAAAAACTGTTTTTT
15	TRBV19	medium-sized	TRBJ2-6	-	CASTDLSEGANVLTF	TGTGCCAGTACCGACCTTTCTGAAGGGGCCAACGTCCTGACTTTC
14	TRBV6-1	-	TRBJ1-4	-	CAGKTGSTNEKLFF	TGTGCCGGCAAAACAGGTTCAACTAATGAAAAACTGTTTTTT
17	TRBV12-3/TRBV12-4	-	TRBJ2-2	-	CASSLGGVFPNTGELFF	TGTGCCAGCAGTTTAGGGGGGGTCTTTCCTAACACCGGGGAGCTGTTTTTT
14	TRBV28	few	TRBJ1-2	TRBD1	CASTGSPLNYGYTF	TGTGCCTCGACAGGGTCCCCTCTGAACTATGGCTACACCTTC
17	TRBV7-2	medium-sized	TRBJ1-4	TRBD1	CASSTGQGKRANEKLFF	TGTGCCAGCAGCACTGGACAGGGTAAACGGGCTAATGAAAAACTGTTTTTT
17	TRBV18	medium-sized	TRBJ2-3	TRBD2	CASSPRLAGGRTDTQYF	TGTGCCAGCTCACCACGACTAGCGGGGGGGCGCACAGATACGCAGTATTTT
14	TRBV7-6	-	TRBJ2-4	-	CASSQSPAKNIQYF	TGTGCCAGTAGCCAGAGTCCAGCCAAAAACATTCAGTACTTC
14	TRBV5-1	-	TRBJ2-7	-	CASSLRQGSYEQYF	TGCGCCAGCAGCTTGCGCCAGGGCTCCTACGAGCAGTACTTC
16	TRBV29-1	large	TRBJ1-4	TRBD1	CSAHPGQVATNEKLFF	TGCAGCGCCCACCCGGGACAGGTGGCAACTAATGAAAAACTGTTTTTT
15	TRBV12-3/TRBV12-4	-	TRBJ2-5	TRBD1	CASSLTEGGRETQYF	TGTGCCAGCAGCTTAACGGAAGGGGGCAGAGAGACCCAGTACTTC
11	TRBV6-1	medium-sized	TRBJ2-2	-	CASSATGELFF	TGTGCCAGCAGTGCGACCGGGGAGCTGTTTTTT
15	TRBV5-1	-	TRBJ2-1	TRBD2	CASSPGLAVNNEQFF	TGCGCCAGCAGCCCAGGACTAGCCGTCAACAATGAGCAGTTCTTC
15	TRBV15	medium-sized	TRBJ2-7	TRBD2	CATSSGRGAVYEQYF	TGTGCCACCAGCAGCGGGCGGGGGGCGGTCTACGAGCAGTACTTC
12	TRBV29-1	large	TRBJ1-2	-	CSVGSAWDGYTF	TGCAGTGTGGGGTCAGCTTGGGATGGCTACACCTTC
14	TRBV7-2	-	TRBJ2-3	-	CASSSRGLTDTQYF	TGTGCCAGCAGCTCTCGGGGCCTTACAGATACGCAGTATTTT
14	TRBV19	medium-sized	TRBJ2-3	TRBD1	CASSPRTGSDTQYF	TGTGCCAGTAGTCCTCGGACAGGGTCAGATACGCAGTATTTT
13	TRBV19	large	TRBJ2-1	-	CASSITLYNEQFF	TGTGCCAGTAGTATAACACTCTACAATGAGCAGTTCTTC
14	TRBV12-3/TRBV12-4	few	TRBJ1-3	-	CASSRTGSGNTIYF	TGTGCCAGCAGCCGGACTGGGTCTGGAAACACCATATATTTT
14	TRBV27	medium-sized	TRBJ2-1	-	CASSLRAPINEQFF	TGTGCCAGCAGTTTAAGGGCCCCTATCAATGAGCAGTTCTTC
14	TRBV30	medium-sized	TRBJ1-2	TRBD1	CAGHRGQGASGYTF	TGTGCCGGCCATCGAGGACAGGGGGCGAGTGGCTACACCTTC
16	TRBV5-1	-	TRBJ2-2	-	CASSLGRALNTGELFF	TGCGCCAGCAGCTTGGGTAGGGCTTTGAACACCGGGGAGCTGTTTTTT
12	TRBV12-3/TRBV12-4	medium-sized	TRBJ2-2	-	CASSPDRWELFF	TGTGCCAGCAGTCCCGACAGATGGGAGCTGTTTTTT
12	TRBV6-6	medium-sized	TRBJ1-2	TRBD1	CATEDRGYGYTF	TGTGCCACCGAAGACAGGGGTTATGGCTACACCTTC
14	TRBV24-1	few	TRBJ2-2	-	CATVGTSGTGELFF	TGTGCCACCGTCGGGACTTCGGGCACCGGGGAGCTGTTTTTT
15	TRBV19	large	TRBJ2-5	-	CASSPEQLGGETQYF	TGTGCCAGTAGTCCCGAGCAGTTGGGTGGCGAGACCCAGTACTTC
17	TRBV19	-	TRBJ1-5	TRBD1	CASSLGTGSYSNQPQHF	TGTGCCAGTAGCCTCGGGACAGGGAGTTATAGCAATCAGCCCCAGCATTTT
19	TRBV29-1	medium-sized	TRBJ1-5	-	CSVEDQRRTGHYSNQPQHF	TGCAGCGTTGAAGATCAGAGGAGAACAGGACACTATAGCAATCAGCCCCAGCATTTT
17	TRBV4-2	-	TRBJ1-3	-	CASSQALLVSSGNTIYF	TGTGCCAGCAGCCAAGCCCTATTGGTGAGCTCTGGAAACACCATATATTTT
18	TRBV10-3	-	TRBJ2-5	TRBD1	CAITPGTGGAIDQETQYF	TGTGCCATCACCCCAGGGACAGGGGGCGCGATTGATCAAGAGACCCAGTACTTC
15	TRBV6-5	medium-sized	TRBJ1-5	-	CASSPTGNSNQPQHF	TGTGCCAGCAGCCCGACAGGAAATAGCAATCAGCCCCAGCATTTT